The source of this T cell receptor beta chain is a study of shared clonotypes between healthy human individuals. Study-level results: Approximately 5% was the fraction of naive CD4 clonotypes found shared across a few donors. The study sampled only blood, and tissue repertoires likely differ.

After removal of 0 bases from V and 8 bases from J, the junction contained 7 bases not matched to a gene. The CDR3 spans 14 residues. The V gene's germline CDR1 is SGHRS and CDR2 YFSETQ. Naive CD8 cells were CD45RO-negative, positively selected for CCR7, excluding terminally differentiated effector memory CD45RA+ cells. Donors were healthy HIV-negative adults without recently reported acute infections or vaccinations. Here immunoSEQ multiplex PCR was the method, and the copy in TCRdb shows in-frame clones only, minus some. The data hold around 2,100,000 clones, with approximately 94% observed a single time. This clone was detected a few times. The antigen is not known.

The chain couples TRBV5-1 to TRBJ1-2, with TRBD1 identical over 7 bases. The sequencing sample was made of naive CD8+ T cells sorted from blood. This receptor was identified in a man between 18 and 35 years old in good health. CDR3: CASSLVAGGEGYTF. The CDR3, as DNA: TGCGCCAGCAGCTTGGTGGCAGGGGGAGAGGGCTACACCTTC.